One sample yielded the 19 T cell receptor beta chains listed below, sequenced in a study of CD8 T cells in ankylosing spondylitis. General observations from the study: Roughly eight highly homologous variants formed a TCR beta motif that appeared characteristic of ankylosing spondylitis blood.

These receptors have no known antigen. TCRdb re-analysed the 5' RACE reads in MiXCR, keeping a single row per CDR3 protein. The sample records roughly 440,000 distinct CDR3 sequences, approximately 17% being singletons. Sequenced sample: blood, either unsorted or a sorted T cell fraction (not recorded which). These receptors came from a male donor with ankylosing spondylitis.

In its sample, this clonotype was seen a few times. V usage is TRBV2 and J usage is TRBJ2-3; 13 nucleotides align to TRBD2. The germline V gene has CDR1 SNHLY and CDR2 FYNNEI. The V segment lost 7 bases and the J segment 4 bases; nucleotides outside the gene matches: 11. This CDR3 is built from 17 residues. The CDR3 sequence is CASNGLAGDRGSDTQYF. CDR3 bases: TGTGCCAGCAATGGACTAGCGGGGGACCGGGGTTCAGATACGCAGTATTTT. Complete variable domain (other parts from reference TRBV2 and TRBJ2-3): EPEVTQTPSHQVTQMGQEVILRCVPISNHLYFYWYRQILGQKVEFLVSFYNNEISEKSEIFDDQFSVERPDGSNFTLKIRSTKLEDSAMYFCASNGLAGDRGSDTQYFGPGTRLTVL.

Only a few counts were recorded for this clonotype. The rearrangement uses TRBV5-6 and TRBJ1-1, with TRBD1 matching over 9 bases. The J segment lost 11 bases and the V segment lost 4 bases, leaving 9 bases of the junction unmatched. CDR3 length: 13 amino acids. The germline gives CDR1 SGHDT, CDR2 YYEEEE. The CDR3, as DNA: TGTGCCAGCAGCACCCGGGACAGGGAATCGGCTTTCTTT. Translation: CASSTRDRESAFF. Drawing the rest from reference TRBV5-6 and TRBJ1-1, the complete variable domain is DAGVTQSPTHLIKTRGQQVTLRCSPKSGHDTVSWYQQALGQGPQFIFQYYEEEERQRGNFPDRFSGHQFPNYSSELNVNALLLGDSALYLCASSTRDRESAFFGQGTRLTVV.

This clonotype occurred a few times. The chain is built from TRBV20-1 and TRBJ2-2; D assignment may be TRBD1 or TRBD2 (6 bases each). The CDR3 runs 17 residues. Trimming took off 6 bases at V and 1 base at J, with 21 bases between the two ends. The germline CDR1 and CDR2 sequences are DFQATT and SNEGSKA (reference sequence). The CDR3 is CSATGADAYRNTGELFF. DNA of the CDR3: TGCAGTGCAACGGGGGCCGACGCCTACCGGAACACCGGGGAGCTGTTTTTT.

The chain couples TRBV27 to TRBJ1-5, with 9 bases that match TRBD1. V shed 6 bases and J 0 bases; nucleotides not matched to a gene: 6. The CDR3 has 16 residues. Per germline, CDR1 MNHEY and CDR2 SMNVEV (reference sequence). The CDR3 nucleotides read TGTGCCAGCAGGGGGAGGACAGGGGATAGCAATCAGCCCCAGCATTTT. Its protein is CASRGRTGDSNQPQHF.

The V call is TRBV9, the J call TRBJ2-5; D remains ambiguous. V was cut by 0 bases and J by 3 bases, with 12 bases left in between. Looked up from germline, CDR1 is SGDLS and CDR2 is YYNGEE. The CDR3 loop spans 15 amino acids. CDR3 sequence: CASSVGRAGEETQYF. CDR3 DNA sequence: TGTGCCAGCAGCGTAGGTCGGGCAGGAGAAGAGACCCAGTACTTC.

This clonotype was picked up a small number of times. The rearrangement uses TRBV5-1 and TRBJ2-1, with 10 positions matching TRBD2. V gave up 0 bases and J gave up 0 bases; unmatched junction bases: 3. The CDR3 totals 17 residues. Germline loops: CDR1 SGHRS, CDR2 YFSETQ. CDR3 bases: TGCGCCAGCAGCTTGGAACTAGCGGGGAGCTCCTACAATGAGCAGTTCTTC. Amino acids: CASSLELAGSSYNEQFF.

V and J are TRBV7-3 and TRBJ1-1; D unresolved. The CDR3 runs to 14 residues. The V end lost 1 base, the J end lost 4 bases, and 10 bases lay between the germline ends. CDR1 is SGHTA and CDR2 is FQGTGA in the germline V gene. CDR3 region: CASSLMGGSTEAFF. The CDR3, as DNA: TGTGCCAGCAGCTTAATGGGAGGAAGCACTGAAGCTTTCTTT.

This clonotype has a count of ten or more. CDR3 sequence: CSARGREEAFF. DNA of the CDR3: TGCAGTGCTAGAGGGCGCGAGGAAGCTTTCTTT. The chain recombines TRBV20-1 with TRBJ1-1; no firm D call. CDR3 length equals 11 residues. Between the trimmed V and J ends, which lost 1 base and 8 bases, there was a span of 8 bases. Germline values: CDR1 DFQATT, CDR2 SNEGSKA (reference sequence).

This sequence joins TRBV6-1 and TRBJ1-5, with TRBD1 matching 10 bases. The CDR3 runs to 16 residues. J lost 2 bases, V lost 5 bases, and 6 bases had no gene match. CDR1 and CDR2 from the germline V gene are MNHNS and SASEGT. CDR3 in amino acids: CASSRQGAQGNQPQHF. CDR3 nucleotide sequence: TGTGCCAGCAGTCGACAGGGGGCGCAGGGCAATCAGCCCCAGCATTTT.

This clonotype was counted between two and nine times. The gene calls are TRBV7-9 and TRBJ2-7, with 10 bases fitting TRBD2. The CDR3 is 16 residues long. V lost 1 base, J lost 5 bases, and 8 bases stayed unmatched. Germline V gene lookup returns CDR1 SEHNR and CDR2 FQNEAQ (reference sequence). CDR3 in DNA: TGTGCCAGCAGCTTAGGCAGCGGGAGGGCCCGGGACGAGCAGTACTTC. This gives the protein CASSLGSGRARDEQYF.

Only a few counts were recorded for this clonotype. This chain joins TRBV3-1 and TRBJ2-2; D remains ambiguous. Germline V gene lookup returns CDR1 LGHDT and CDR2 YNNKEL (reference sequence). V gave up 2 bases and J gave up 8 bases, with 3 bases separating them. This CDR3 has 11 amino acids. The CDR3 reads CASSQLGELFF. The CDR3 DNA is TGTGCCAGCAGCCAACTAGGGGAGCTGTTTTTT.

At least ten counts were recorded for this clonotype. The genes are TRBV28 and TRBJ2-5, with 9 nucleotides matching TRBD2. The ends lost 2 bases at V and 3 bases at J; junction bases unmatched: 4. The germline V gene encodes CDR1 MDHEN and CDR2 SYDVKM. The CDR3 length is 15 residues. The CDR3 loop reads CASSLGRLAEETQYF. The CDR3, as DNA: TGTGCCAGCAGTTTAGGGAGACTAGCGGAAGAGACCCAGTACTTC.

This clonotype turned up a few times. The chain combines TRBV20-1 with TRBJ2-7, with D possibly matching TRBD2 (5 bases). The CDR3 has 17 residues. The germline V and J ends were trimmed by 3 bases and 3 bases, with 24 bases remaining between them. Per germline, CDR1 DFQATT and CDR2 SNEGSKA (reference sequence). This CDR3 reads CSARGGLLGSNNYEQYF. The DNA for the CDR3 is TGCAGTGCTAGGGGTGGTCTTCTGGGGAGCAATAACTACGAGCAGTACTTC.

The chain employs TRBV14 and TRBJ2-2; the D gene is possibly TRBD1 (5 bases). This CDR3 is 13 amino acids long. The germline V gene has CDR1 SGHDN and CDR2 FVKESK. Trimming left V 8 bases short and J 0 bases short, with 7 bases between. In DNA form, the CDR3 reads TGTGCCAGCGGCAGGGCGAACACCGGGGAGCTGTTTTTT. It encodes CASGRANTGELFF. The full variable domain, its missing parts supplied by reference TRBV14 and TRBJ2-2, is EAGVTQFPSHSVIEKGQTVTLRCDPISGHDNLYWYRRVMGKEIKFLLHFVKESKQDESGMPNNRFLAERTGGTYSTLKVQPAELEDSGVYFCASGRANTGELFFGEGSRLTVL.

This clonotype was observed a few times. The chain recombines TRBV18 with TRBJ1-2, with D possibly being TRBD1 (5 bases). Germline CDR1 is KGHSH and CDR2 is LQKENI. CDR3 size: 12 residues. V was cut by 3 bases and J by 11 bases, with 13 bases left in between. CDR3 amino acids: CASSPPAGGYTF. CDR3 DNA sequence: TGTGCCAGCTCACCGCCGGCCGGGGGTTACACCTTC.

V and J are TRBV11-2 and TRBJ2-7, with 10 bases lining up with TRBD1. Germline-derived CDR1 and CDR2 are SGHAT and FQNNGV. This CDR3 spans 16 amino acids. With 6 bases clipped from V and 2 bases from J, the junction kept 10 bases outside the gene matches. DNA of the CDR3: TGTGCCAGCAGACCGGGACAGGGGACCCTCACCTACGAGCAGTACTTC. This sequence encodes CASRPGQGTLTYEQYF.

The table lists this clonotype with many counts. V gene TRBV12-3 or TRBV12-4 combines with J gene TRBJ2-5; D is perhaps TRBD1 (6 bases). V was pared by 8 bases and J by 5 bases, with 21 bases between. This CDR3 contains 15 residues. The CDR3 DNA reads as TGTGCCAGCGGTCCCTTACAGGGACGAGGGGAGACCCAGTACTTC. It yields the protein CASGPLQGRGETQYF.

This clonotype was recorded a few times. The gene calls are TRBV20-1 and TRBJ1-4; 11 nucleotides match TRBD1. J lost 6 bases, V lost 5 bases, and 5 bases had no gene match. The CDR3 is 14 residues long. Per the germline V gene, CDR1 is DFQATT and CDR2 is SNEGSKA (reference sequence). DNA of the CDR3: TGCAGTGCTCAACCGGGACAGGGGGATGAAAAACTGTTTTTT. Residues: CSAQPGQGDEKLFF.

This clonotype was recorded many times. This rearrangement joins TRBV7-9 to TRBJ2-1; 11 bases match TRBD2. The CDR3 is 15 amino acids. Germline loops: CDR1 SEHNR, CDR2 FQNEAQ (reference sequence). With 7 bases clipped from V and 6 bases from J, the junction kept 8 bases outside the gene matches. The chain's CDR3 is CASTTLAGGPNEQFF. CDR3 DNA: TGTGCCAGCACCACGCTAGCGGGGGGACCCAATGAGCAGTTCTTC. Combining the CDR3 with reference TRBV7-9 and TRBJ2-1 gives the whole variable domain DTGVSQNPRHKITKRGQNVTFRCDPISEHNRLYWYRQTLGQGPEFLTYFQNEAQLEKSRLLSDRFSAERPKGSFSTLEIQRTEQGDSAMYLCASTTLAGGPNEQFFGPGTRLTVL.